Listed here is a single TCR beta chain. Antigen specificity is unknown. Genomic DNA served as template for TCR beta VDJ and CDR3 profiling. TCRdb re-analysed the reads in MiXCR, keeping a single row per CDR3 protein. The table has hundreds of thousands of distinct CDR3 sequences, under 65% seen once; the top ten hold under 1.5%. The CDR3 covers 14 residues. CDR1 is WSHSY and CDR2 is SAAADI in the germline V gene. V was cut by 2 bases and J by 6 bases, with 14 bases left in between. The data stem from a study of CD8+CD57+ T cells in acquired aplastic anemia. Study findings and constraints: Significance was not reached for CD8+ Simpson's diversity between patients and controls.

The patients chosen for sequencing had shown expansion of CD8+CD57+ cells (detected by flow cytometry). Every patient had severe acquired aplastic anemia. The blood sampling took place in patients who had so far received no therapy. The chain joins TRBV10-2 to TRBJ2-7; tentative D call: TRBD1 (5 bases). The receptor comes from a human donor with aplastic anemia. Sequencing was done on a sample of sorted CD4+, CD8+, or CD8+CD57+ T cells (not recorded which) from PBMCs. CDR3 residues: CASSERQGWGEQYF. Here the CDR3 DNA reads TGCGCCAGCAGTGAGAGGCAGGGTTGGGGCGAGCAGTACTTC.